This T cell receptor (beta chain) appears in the sequencing data of a study of blood T cell repertoires in COVID-19. Study-level information: In Cohort 3, a recovered donor had either two negative PCRs, clearance, or symptom resolution. COVID-19 samples, acute and convalescent, were from the United States, Italy and Spain.

CDR1 and CDR2 from the germline V gene are LNHDA and SQIVND (reference sequence). The CDR3 spans 14 residues. The V gene lost 1 base and the J gene lost 0 bases, with 4 bases spanning the gap. TCRdb's table, derived via immunoSEQ multiplex PCR, lists solely in-frame clones and lacks some. The table lists over 250,000 clones, more than 75% of them singletons. Participants' own reports of clinical history determined their cohort assignment. The chain has TRBV19 and TRBJ2-1; no clear D gene. Material for sequencing was PBMCs or T cells enriched from blood (not recorded which). The sequence was collected from a woman in her sixties in a cohort exposed to, infected with or recovered from COVID-19 (not recorded which). The CDR3: CASSIAGSYNEQFF. In nucleotides, the CDR3 is TGTGCCAGTAGTATAGCGGGCTCCTACAATGAGCAGTTCTTC.